The 10 T cell receptor beta chains presented below share a single source sample, sequenced in a study of blood T cells in healthy people across ages. It was with a sample-barcoded 5' primer and a J-beta primer mix that a second PCR of about 7 to 12 cycles was run. Each CDR3 protein gets one entry after TCRdb re-called the 5' RACE reads with MiXCR. Of about 1.6 million distinct CDR3 sequences in the sample, about 31% were seen once. Sequencing input: blood. The receptors originated from a woman aged 25 to 45 in good health.

At least ten counts were recorded for this clonotype. CDR3 in DNA: TGTGCCAGCAGTTACTCTAGCGGGAGCTACGAGCAGTACTTC. Its translation is CASSYSSGSYEQYF. V gene TRBV6-5 combines with J gene TRBJ2-7; TRBD2 agrees at 9 bases. The J segment lost 3 bases and the V segment lost 0 bases, leaving 0 bases of the junction unmatched. The CDR3 runs to 14 residues. Per germline, CDR1 MNHEY and CDR2 SVGAGI.

This clonotype was detected once. This chain joins TRBV27 and TRBJ1-3, with D hard to call. This CDR3 spans 13 amino acids. The V end lost 2 bases, the J end lost 3 bases, and 5 bases lay between the germline ends. Germline V lookup: CDR1 MNHEY, CDR2 SMNVEV (reference sequence). The CDR3 loop reads CASSLVFGNTIYF. CDR3 bases: TGTGCCAGCAGTTTAGTATTTGGAAACACCATATATTTT.

This chain links TRBV7-3 with TRBJ2-3, with a weak D call TRBD2 (5 bases). Germline V gene sequence: CDR1 SGHTA, CDR2 FQGTGA. V shed 3 bases and J shed 2 bases, with 9 bases lying between them. CDR3 size: 14 residues. The CDR3 DNA reads TGTGCCAGCAGCTTGACGGGGTACACAGATACGCAGTATTTT. It translates to CASSLTGYTDTQYF.

Ten or more counts support this clonotype. The chain carries TRBV7-3 and TRBJ2-5; TRBD1 aligns across 8 bases. V dropped 3 bases and J dropped 5; count of bases not matched to a gene: 8. Germline V lookup: CDR1 SGHTA, CDR2 FQGTGA. CDR3 length: 15 residues. CDR3 nucleotide sequence: TGTGCCAGCAGCTTGACAGGGGTTAGAGGGGAGACCCAGTACTTC. Protein product: CASSLTGVRGETQYF.

This clonotype was seen only a few times. This chain uses TRBV7-2 with TRBJ1-2; D unclear. V lost 2 bases and J 4 bases, leaving 17 bases between the germline ends. Germline CDR1 reads SGHTA; CDR2 reads FQGNSA. CDR3 size: 16 residues. This CDR3 reads CASSLSTVDSSYGYTF. CDR3 sequence (DNA): TGTGCCAGCAGCTTATCGACGGTCGATTCGAGCTATGGCTACACCTTC.

This clonotype was counted a few times. The J gene is TRBJ2-7, the V gene TRBV20-1; the match to TRBD2 covers 10 bases. This CDR3 is 13 amino acids long. V trimming: 7 bases; J trimming: 4 bases; junction bases outside the gene matches: 7. Germline V gives CDR1 DFQATT, CDR2 SNEGSKA (reference sequence). CDR3 coding DNA: TGCAGTGGAGGACTAGCGGATAGATACGAGCAGTACTTC. As protein: CSGGLADRYEQYF.

This clonotype was seen a handful of times. The rearrangement uses TRBV27 and TRBJ2-1; TRBD2 might be the D (5 bases). Looked up from germline, CDR1 is MNHEY and CDR2 is SMNVEV (reference sequence). The ends were cut back, 3 bases at V and 7 bases at J, with 19 bases in the middle. The CDR3 extends over 16 amino acids. The CDR3 coding sequence is TGTGCCAGCAGTTTCGGGAAGAGAGAGTTTTCTAATGAGCAGTTCTTC. Its protein is CASSFGKREFSNEQFF.

This chain connects TRBV2 to TRBJ2-1; 11 bases are shared with TRBD2. J lost 7 bases, V lost 3 bases, and 5 bases had no gene match. The CDR3 has 15 residues. Germline V gene sequence: CDR1 SNHLY, CDR2 FYNNEI. CDR3 DNA sequence: TGTGCCAGCAGTGATTTGTGGACTAGCGGGAATGAGCAGTTCTTC. Translating it yields CASSDLWTSGNEQFF.

V usage is TRBV24-1 and J usage is TRBJ1-2, with 8 bases identical to TRBD1. The CDR3 has 15 amino acids. V gave up 4 bases and J gave up 3 bases; unmatched junction bases: 6. Germline values: CDR1 KGHDR, CDR2 SFDVKD. CDR3 region: CATSDYRQGYYGYTF. CDR3 in DNA: TGTGCCACCAGTGACTACAGACAGGGGTACTATGGCTACACCTTC.

This clonotype has only a few counts. J is TRBJ2-1 and V is TRBV3-1; D not certain. Germline V gene data show CDR1 as LGHDT and CDR2 as YNNKEL (reference sequence). CDR3 length: 14 amino acids. Trimming shortened V by 6 bases and J by 4 bases, and 13 bases separated the two germline ends. In DNA form, the CDR3 reads TGTGCCAGCAGTATGTACGGGCGGTACAATGAGCAGTTCTTC. Its translation is CASSMYGRYNEQFF.